Below are 19 T cell receptor beta chains sequenced from a single sample in a study of cytomegalovirus exposure and HLA in healthy donors. With 60 Vbeta and 13 Jbeta primers, the PCR was carried out. The repertoire was sequenced with immunoSEQ multiplex PCR; TCRdb's copy has only in-frame clones and lacks some. This sample has 150,000 to 200,000 clones; 75% to 85% occur once, and the top ten carry over 2%. The sequencing input was PBMCs. The receptor source for this set is a woman in her forties or fifties in good health and CMV-seronegative.

The J gene is TRBJ2-1, the V gene TRBV29-1, with D maybe TRBD2 (5 bases). V was cut by 7 bases and J by 1 base, with 20 bases left in between. This CDR3 contains 16 residues. CDR1 and CDR2 (germline): SQVTM, ANQGSEA. The chain's CDR3 is CSAGVSGSPSYNEQFF. CDR3 nucleotide sequence: TGCAGCGCCGGTGTTTCGGGGAGCCCGTCCTACAATGAGCAGTTCTTC.

The chain has TRBV28 and TRBJ2-1, with D hard to call. The CDR3 runs to 15 residues. V shed 3 bases and J shed 5 bases, with 14 bases lying between them. Germline V gene lookup returns CDR1 MDHEN and CDR2 SYDVKM. The CDR3 DNA reads as TGTGCCAGCAGTTTGGTACTCCCCTCGAACAATGAGCAGTTCTTC. Its translation: CASSLVLPSNNEQFF.

This clone was recorded a few times. This chain connects TRBV30 to TRBJ1-2; D remains ambiguous. The length of the CDR3 is 12 residues. Germline V CDR1 and CDR2: GTSNPN, SVGIG (reference sequence). The germline V and J ends were trimmed by 8 bases and 0 bases, with 10 bases remaining between them. The CDR3 sequence: CALPGTNYGYTF. Written as DNA, the CDR3 is TGTGCCCTCCCCGGGACTAACTATGGCTACACCTTC.

The chain links TRBV10-1 to TRBJ1-5; perhaps TRBD1 as D (6 bases). The CDR3 spans 13 residues. The V gene's germline CDR1 is WNHNN and CDR2 SYGVQD (reference sequence). The germline V and J ends were trimmed by 3 bases and 5 bases, with 8 bases remaining between them. The CDR3 protein is CASSDQGYQPQHF. CDR3 bases: TGCGCCAGCAGTGACCAGGGGTATCAGCCCCAGCATTTT.

The chain combines TRBV5-1 with TRBJ1-2; TRBD1 aligns across 8 bases. Trimming removed 0 bases from V and 3 bases from J; junction bases left unmatched: 10. This CDR3 contains 17 residues. CDR1 is SGHRS and CDR2 is YFSETQ in the germline V gene. DNA for the CDR3: TGCGCCAGCAGCTTGGAAGTTTTCCAGGGGGCGGACTATGGCTACACCTTC. Translated: CASSLEVFQGADYGYTF. The full variable domain, rest sourced from reference TRBV5-1 and TRBJ1-2, is KAGVTQTPRYLIKTRGQQVTLSCSPISGHRSVSWYQQTPGQGLQFLFEYFSETQRNKGNFPGRFSGRQFSNSRSEMNVSTLELGDSALYLCASSLEVFQGADYGYTFGSGTRLTVV.

The chain couples TRBV9 to TRBJ1-3; 8 bases match TRBD1. The trim removed 5 bases at V and 1 base at J, leaving 17 bases unmatched. CDR1 SGDLS and CDR2 YYNGEE come from the germline V gene. CDR3 length equals 19 residues. Here the CDR3 reads CASSGQGSRETVSGNTIYF. The CDR3 DNA follows: TGTGCCAGCAGTGGACAGGGTTCTAGGGAAACGGTATCTGGAAACACCATATATTTT.

The gene calls are TRBV7-2 and TRBJ2-7; D is possibly TRBD1 (6 bases). V was pared by 2 bases and J by 5 bases, with 13 bases between. Germline V gene sequence: CDR1 SGHTA, CDR2 FQGNSA. The CDR3 spans 14 residues. CDR3 protein: CASSLYGQGNEQYF. CDR3 DNA: TGTGCCAGCAGCTTATACGGGCAGGGGAACGAGCAGTACTTC.

The chain employs TRBV30 and TRBJ1-6; a weak D match, TRBD1 (6 bases). The CDR3 loop spans 13 amino acids. V was cut by 3 bases and J by 5 bases, with 8 bases left in between. Germline lookup yields CDR1 GTSNPN and CDR2 SVGIG (reference sequence). As DNA, the CDR3 is TGTGCCTGGAGCCAGGGGAATAATTCACCCCTCCACTTT. The encoded protein is CAWSQGNNSPLHF.

The chain couples TRBV7-2 to TRBJ2-5; 7 bases are shared with TRBD2. CDR1 is SGHTA, CDR2 FQGNSA, per germline. The junction had 13 bases not matched to a gene; V was cut back by 1 base and J by 5 bases. This CDR3 is built from 17 residues. The CDR3 region is CASSLGASGRRWETQYF. DNA for the CDR3: TGTGCCAGCAGCTTAGGGGCTAGCGGCCGAAGGTGGGAGACCCAGTACTTC.

The genes are TRBV7-9 and TRBJ2-7, with D possibly matching TRBD2 (7 bases). The CDR3 is 15 residues long. Trimming stripped 1 base from V and 2 bases from J, with 12 bases between. Germline CDR1 reads SEHNR; CDR2 reads FQNEAQ (reference sequence). CDR3 DNA sequence: TGTGCCAGCAGCTTAGAGGGGGGGGGTACCTACGAGCAGTACTTC. This gives the protein CASSLEGGGTYEQYF.

The CDR3 sequence: CASRTGGETQYF. DNA of the CDR3: TGTGCCAGCAGGACCGGGGGAGAGACCCAGTACTTC. The chain recombines TRBV11-2 with TRBJ2-5; possibly TRBD2 for D (6 bases). The germline V gene encodes CDR1 SGHAT and CDR2 FQNNGV. The length of the CDR3 is 12 residues. V lost 6 bases, J lost 4 bases, and 9 bases lay in between.

The chain is built from TRBV4-3 and TRBJ1-1; 8 bases align to TRBD1. Trimming cost V 4 bases and J 5 bases; bases outside gene matches: 6. There are 14 residues in the CDR3. The germline V gene has CDR1 LGHNA and CDR2 YSLEER. The CDR3 nucleotides are TGCGCCAGCAGCCTCAGGACAGGGCGGACTGAAGCTTTCTTT. Translated, it gives CASSLRTGRTEAFF.

The table lists this clone with a few counts. The chain combines TRBV7-9 with TRBJ1-4; D is perhaps TRBD1 (6 bases). The germline CDR1 and CDR2 sequences are SEHNR and FQNEAQ (reference sequence). The CDR3 contains 13 residues. The ends were cut back, 4 bases at V and 5 bases at J, with 8 bases in the middle. The CDR3 DNA reads as TGTGCCAGCAGCTCCGGACAGAATGAAAAACTGTTTTTT. This encodes CASSSGQNEKLFF.

This clone appeared a single time. The V gene is TRBV7-8, the J gene TRBJ2-3; D possibly corresponds to TRBD1 (6 bases). With 3 bases removed from V and 3 bases from J, the gap between germline ends came to 16 bases. The germline gives CDR1 SGHVS, CDR2 FQNEAQ. CDR3 length: 16 residues. The DNA for the CDR3 is TGTGCCAGCAGCTTCAGCAGGGGCCTTTATACAGATACGCAGTATTTT. It yields the protein CASSFSRGLYTDTQYF.

This chain uses TRBV25-1 with TRBJ2-6, with D maybe TRBD1 (5 bases). Per the germline V gene, CDR1 is MGHDK and CDR2 is SYGVNS. The CDR3 has 14 residues. V shed 5 bases and J shed 1 base, with 6 bases lying between them. The CDR3 DNA reads as TGTGCCAGCAGTAAGGGGTCTGGGGCCAACGTCCTGACTTTC. Protein sequence: CASSKGSGANVLTF.

The chain has TRBV4-3 and TRBJ1-1, with unresolved D. Trimming left V 0 bases short and J 5 bases short, with 13 bases between. The CDR3 is 15 amino acids. CDR1 is LGHNA, CDR2 YSLEER, per germline. CDR3 residues: CASSQDSGLATEAFF. The CDR3 nucleotides read TGCGCCAGCAGCCAAGATTCTGGGTTAGCGACTGAAGCTTTCTTT.

The chain uses TRBV14 and TRBJ2-3, with 7 positions matching TRBD2. CDR1 and CDR2 (germline): SGHDN, FVKESK. V shed 4 bases and J 1 base; nucleotides not matched to a gene: 14. The CDR3 loop spans 18 amino acids. The CDR3: CASSRGGGFPWGTDTQYF. The CDR3 DNA reads as TGTGCCAGCAGCCGAGGCGGGGGATTCCCCTGGGGCACAGATACGCAGTATTTT.

Only a few counts were recorded for this clone. The genes are TRBV5-1 and TRBJ2-3; 9 positions agree with TRBD1. The CDR3 totals 14 residues. V lost 7 bases and J lost 3; bases outside the gene matches: 6. The germline gives CDR1 SGHRS, CDR2 YFSETQ. CDR3 DNA: TGCGCCAGCCGGGGACAGGGTAAGACAGATACGCAGTATTTT. Its translation: CASRGQGKTDTQYF.

CDR3 in amino acids: CASSFGFDTGELFF. CDR3 in DNA: TGTGCCAGCAGTTTCGGGTTTGACACCGGGGAGCTGTTTTTT. V usage is TRBV27 and J usage is TRBJ2-2; D is undetermined. CDR3 length equals 14 residues. Germline V lookup: CDR1 MNHEY, CDR2 SMNVEV (reference sequence). V gave up 3 bases and J gave up 3 bases, with 8 bases separating them.